Shown below are 22 T cell receptor beta chains from a single sample sequenced in a study of T-cell reconstitution after alpha-beta-depleted transplantation in children. A library of TCRbeta sequences, prepared with unique molecular identifiers, was generated. Each CDR3 protein gets one entry after TCRdb re-called the PCR reads with MiXCR. This sample has some 830,000 distinct CDR3 sequences, with roughly 15% found just once. The specimen comprised PBMCs, mostly from graft donor cells, sampled 360 days after TCRalphabeta/CD19-depleted stem cell transplant. These receptors all come from a male patient younger than 18 who had a stem cell transplant for acute lymphoblastic leukemia, so the T cells may come from the graft donor.

The V call is TRBV20-1, the J call TRBJ2-5; perhaps TRBD2 as D (6 bases). Germline loops: CDR1 DFQATT, CDR2 SNEGSKA (reference sequence). This CDR3 spans 15 amino acids. Trimming took off 5 bases at V and 2 bases at J, with 18 bases between the two ends. The CDR3 here is CSALVPRTTQETQYF. CDR3 coding DNA: TGCAGTGCTCTTGTCCCTCGGACTACACAAGAGACCCAGTACTTC.

In this sample, this clonotype turned up many times. This chain joins TRBV19 and TRBJ2-1, with TRBD2 matching 13 bases. The V segment lost 1 base and the J segment 7 bases; nucleotides outside the gene matches: 4. The CDR3 consists of 16 residues. Germline loops: CDR1 LNHDA, CDR2 SQIVND (reference sequence). This CDR3 reads CASSIGGLAGQNEQFF. CDR3 nucleotides: TGTGCCAGTAGTATAGGGGGACTAGCGGGACAAAATGAGCAGTTCTTC.

A few counts support this clonotype. The junction does not match germline at one end; this may be a read error. This chain links TRBV12-3 or TRBV12-4 with TRBJ2-7, with TRBD2 matching 9 bases. This CDR3 comprises 14 residues. The CDR3: CASSVAGVTYEQYF. The CDR3 DNA sequence: TGTGCCAGCAGTGTAGCGGGAGTAACCTACGAGCAGTACTTC.

A note on this clonotype: At one end, the junction sequence differs from germline, possibly due to a read error. The chain joins TRBV29-1 to TRBJ2-5; the D gene could be TRBD1 or TRBD2 (6 bases each). Germline loops: CDR1 SQVTM, CDR2 ANQGSEA. CDR3 size: 14 residues. CDR3 bases: TGCAGCGCGGGGGCAGGGCCCTTTCAAGAGACCCGGTACTTC. Translation gives CSAGAGPFQETRYF. Variable domain in full (rest from reference TRBV29-1 and TRBJ2-5): SAVISQKPSRDICQRGTSLTIQCQVDSQVTMMFWYRQQPGQSLTLIATANQGSEATYESGFVIDKFPISRPNLTFSTLTVSNMSPEDSSIYLCSAGAGPFQETRYFGPGTRLLVL.

This clonotype occurred a few times. The CDR3 here is CASSLGQARETQYF. DNA for the CDR3: TGTGCCAGCAGTTTAGGACAGGCCCGAGAGACCCAGTACTTC. The chain is built from TRBV12-3 or TRBV12-4 and TRBJ2-5, with D maybe TRBD1 (6 bases). This CDR3 has 14 amino acids. The germline V and J ends were trimmed by 1 base and 4 bases, with 10 bases remaining between them.

This clonotype has a handful of counts. The V and J genes are TRBV12-3 or TRBV12-4 and TRBJ2-5, with D perhaps matching TRBD1 or TRBD2 (5 bases each). Trimming shortened V by 6 bases and J by 5 bases, and 13 bases separated the two germline ends. The CDR3 has 13 amino acids. This CDR3 is CASRPGPWETQYF. CDR3 DNA: TGTGCCAGCAGGCCGGGGCCCTGGGAGACCCAGTACTTC.

This clonotype turned up a few times. The chain combines TRBV7-3 with TRBJ1-2, with D possibly being TRBD1 (5 bases). Germline CDR1 reads SGHTA; CDR2 reads FQGTGA. This CDR3 contains 13 residues. V was clipped by 2 bases and J by 4 bases, with 8 bases between them. For the CDR3, the DNA is TGTGCCAGCAGCTTAGGGGACGGCTATGGCTACACCTTC. This encodes CASSLGDGYGYTF. The full variable domain, in which reference TRBV7-3 and TRBJ1-2 provide the parts outside the CDR3, is GAGVSQTPSNKVTEKGKYVELRCDPISGHTALYWYRQSLGQGPEFLIYFQGTGAADDSGLPNDRFFAVRPEGSVSTLKIQRTERGDSAVYLCASSLGDGYGYTFGSGTRLTVV.

This clonotype turned up a few times. The chain couples TRBV9 to TRBJ2-3; TRBD2 might be the D (6 bases). V lost 0 bases and J lost 0, with 8 bases in between. CDR3 size: 15 residues. CDR1 is SGDLS, CDR2 YYNGEE, per germline. The CDR3 coding sequence is TGTGCCAGCAGCGTAGCGGGGAGGAGCACAGATACGCAGTATTTT. Translated: CASSVAGRSTDTQYF.

The V call is TRBV28, the J call TRBJ1-1; 7 nucleotides agree with TRBD1. The length of the CDR3 is 14 residues. Germline loops: CDR1 MDHEN, CDR2 SYDVKM. Germline trimming cut 6 bases from V and 6 bases from J; bases unmatched to any gene: 10. The CDR3 coding sequence is TGTGCCAGCAGGCCGGTCGAAGGGGGCTCTGAAGCTTTCTTT. Protein: CASRPVEGGSEAFF.

This clonotype was seen at least ten times. The chain combines TRBV25-1 with TRBJ1-3; perhaps TRBD1 as D (5 bases). The CDR3 is made up of 15 amino acids. From germline, CDR1 is MGHDK and CDR2 SYGVNS. V gave up 1 base and J gave up 0 bases, with 7 bases separating them. CDR3 sequence reads: CASSEWGPSGNTIYF. CDR3 bases: TGTGCCAGCAGTGAATGGGGACCCTCTGGAAACACCATATATTTT.

The chain employs TRBV18 and TRBJ2-7, with D possibly matching TRBD2 (5 bases). Germline-derived CDR1 and CDR2 are KGHSH and LQKENI. Trimming shortened V by 6 bases and J by 2 bases, and 14 bases separated the two germline ends. The CDR3 totals 14 residues. The CDR3 DNA reads TGTGCCAGCTCGACCGGGCGGGTGACCTACGAGCAGTACTTC. Its protein is CASSTGRVTYEQYF. Drawing the rest from reference TRBV18 and TRBJ2-7, the complete variable domain is NAGVMQNPRHLVRRRGQEARLRCSPMKGHSHVYWYRQLPEEGLKFMVYLQKENIIDESGMPKERFSAEFPKEGPSILRIQQVVRGDSAAYFCASSTGRVTYEQYFGPGTRLTVT.

The chain has TRBV18 and TRBJ2-5; a possible D gene is TRBD2 (5 bases). The V end lost 3 bases, the J end lost 5 bases, and 22 bases lay between the germline ends. The germline CDR1 and CDR2 sequences are KGHSH and LQKENI. The CDR3 is made up of 17 amino acids. DNA for the CDR3: TGTGCCAGCTCACCGTCAACAGTGAGAGGGAACGTGGAGACCCAGTACTTC. Amino acids: CASSPSTVRGNVETQYF. Combining the CDR3 with reference TRBV18 and TRBJ2-5 gives the whole variable domain NAGVMQNPRHLVRRRGQEARLRCSPMKGHSHVYWYRQLPEEGLKFMVYLQKENIIDESGMPKERFSAEFPKEGPSILRIQQVVRGDSAAYFCASSPSTVRGNVETQYFGPGTRLLVL.

J is TRBJ1-5 and V is TRBV5-1, with 7 bases matching TRBD1. CDR3 size: 15 residues. CDR1 SGHRS and CDR2 YFSETQ come from the germline V gene. The V and J ends lost 4 bases and 3 bases, in that order; junction bases with no gene match: 7. This chain's CDR3 is CASSPSTGANQPQHF. The CDR3 coding sequence is TGCGCCAGCAGCCCTTCCACAGGGGCCAATCAGCCCCAGCATTTT.

This clonotype came up a few times. The chain uses TRBV5-1 and TRBJ2-5; D is uncertain. The germline V and J ends were trimmed by 2 bases and 3 bases, with 17 bases remaining between them. The CDR3 extends over 16 amino acids. Per the germline V gene, CDR1 is SGHRS and CDR2 is YFSETQ. CDR3 DNA sequence: TGCGCCAGCAGCTTAGGTGTCGCCAGACGAAAAGAGACCCAGTACTTC. Protein sequence: CASSLGVARRKETQYF.

This chain connects TRBV7-9 to TRBJ1-4; D ambiguous. This CDR3 contains 14 residues. Trimming took off 6 bases at V and 2 bases at J, with 10 bases between the two ends. The germline V gene encodes CDR1 SEHNR and CDR2 FQNEAQ (reference sequence). CDR3 in DNA: TGTGCCAGCAGACAGTCAGCGACTAATGAAAAACTGTTTTTT. This gives the protein CASRQSATNEKLFF.

The J gene is TRBJ1-2, the V gene TRBV10-3; 8 nucleotides agree with TRBD1. CDR1 is ENHRY, CDR2 SYGVKD, per germline. The CDR3 sequence is 15 residues long. After removal of 5 bases from V and 3 bases from J, the junction contained 8 bases not matched to a gene. CDR3: CAISSSPDRDYGYTF. CDR3 sequence (DNA): TGTGCCATCAGTTCGTCCCCGGACAGGGACTATGGCTACACCTTC.

On this clonotype: A much larger clone lies a single base off, so this may be a read error. J is TRBJ1-3 and V is TRBV12-3 or TRBV12-4; maybe TRBD1 (6 bases). Trimming took 6 bases from V and 8 from J, leaving 11 bases between them. There are 12 residues in the CDR3. CDR3 nucleotides: TGTGCCAGCAGCCCAGGGGTACACACCATATATTTT. This gives the protein CASSPGVHTIYF.

This clonotype was detected a few times. The V gene is TRBV20-1, the J gene TRBJ1-6; perhaps TRBD1 as D (6 bases). The V end was cut by 2 bases, the J end by 10 bases, with 21 bases between. The germline CDR1 and CDR2 sequences are DFQATT and SNEGSKA (reference sequence). The CDR3 covers 16 residues. The CDR3 loop is CSARWGGGGELSPLHF. In DNA, the CDR3 is TGCAGTGCTAGATGGGGAGGGGGGGGCGAGCTATCACCCCTCCACTTT.

This clonotype was counted a few times. The chain uses TRBV4-2 and TRBJ1-2; perhaps TRBD1 as D (5 bases). Looked up from germline, CDR1 is LGHNA and CDR2 is YNFKEQ. The CDR3 sequence is 14 residues long. V dropped 4 bases and J dropped 5 bases, with 14 bases sitting between them. The CDR3 spells CASSPGRGAYGYTF. The CDR3 nucleotides are TGTGCCAGCAGCCCAGGGCGAGGGGCTTATGGCTACACCTTC.

There are many counts of this clonotype. The chain combines TRBV12-3 or TRBV12-4 with TRBJ2-2; D call uncertain. Trimming took 6 bases from V and 7 from J, leaving 15 bases between them. This CDR3 is built from 14 residues. The CDR3 region is CASSRLTISGELFF. CDR3 DNA sequence: TGTGCCAGCAGCCGACTTACGATTAGCGGGGAGCTGTTTTTT.

This clonotype was detected only a few times. The CDR3 here is CASSMLTSGINEQFF. CDR3 DNA sequence: TGTGCCAGCAGTATGCTAACTAGCGGGATAAATGAGCAGTTCTTC. The rearrangement uses TRBV12-3 or TRBV12-4 and TRBJ2-1, with 10 bases lining up with TRBD2. CDR3 length: 15 residues. V was clipped by 5 bases and J by 7 bases; unmatched bases: 8.

This chain links TRBV18 with TRBJ2-7; 9 bases map to TRBD1. Germline V gene data show CDR1 as KGHSH and CDR2 as LQKENI. The CDR3 consists of 14 residues. J was trimmed by 7 bases and V by 7 bases; bases with no gene match: 11. CDR3 loop: CASCSDRGISEQYF. In DNA form, the CDR3 reads TGTGCCAGCTGCTCGGACAGGGGAATAAGTGAGCAGTACTTC. The entire variable domain, with the rest obtained from reference TRBV18 and TRBJ2-7, is as follows: NAGVMQNPRHLVRRRGQEARLRCSPMKGHSHVYWYRQLPEEGLKFMVYLQKENIIDESGMPKERFSAEFPKEGPSILRIQQVVRGDSAAYFCASCSDRGISEQYFGPGTRLTVT.